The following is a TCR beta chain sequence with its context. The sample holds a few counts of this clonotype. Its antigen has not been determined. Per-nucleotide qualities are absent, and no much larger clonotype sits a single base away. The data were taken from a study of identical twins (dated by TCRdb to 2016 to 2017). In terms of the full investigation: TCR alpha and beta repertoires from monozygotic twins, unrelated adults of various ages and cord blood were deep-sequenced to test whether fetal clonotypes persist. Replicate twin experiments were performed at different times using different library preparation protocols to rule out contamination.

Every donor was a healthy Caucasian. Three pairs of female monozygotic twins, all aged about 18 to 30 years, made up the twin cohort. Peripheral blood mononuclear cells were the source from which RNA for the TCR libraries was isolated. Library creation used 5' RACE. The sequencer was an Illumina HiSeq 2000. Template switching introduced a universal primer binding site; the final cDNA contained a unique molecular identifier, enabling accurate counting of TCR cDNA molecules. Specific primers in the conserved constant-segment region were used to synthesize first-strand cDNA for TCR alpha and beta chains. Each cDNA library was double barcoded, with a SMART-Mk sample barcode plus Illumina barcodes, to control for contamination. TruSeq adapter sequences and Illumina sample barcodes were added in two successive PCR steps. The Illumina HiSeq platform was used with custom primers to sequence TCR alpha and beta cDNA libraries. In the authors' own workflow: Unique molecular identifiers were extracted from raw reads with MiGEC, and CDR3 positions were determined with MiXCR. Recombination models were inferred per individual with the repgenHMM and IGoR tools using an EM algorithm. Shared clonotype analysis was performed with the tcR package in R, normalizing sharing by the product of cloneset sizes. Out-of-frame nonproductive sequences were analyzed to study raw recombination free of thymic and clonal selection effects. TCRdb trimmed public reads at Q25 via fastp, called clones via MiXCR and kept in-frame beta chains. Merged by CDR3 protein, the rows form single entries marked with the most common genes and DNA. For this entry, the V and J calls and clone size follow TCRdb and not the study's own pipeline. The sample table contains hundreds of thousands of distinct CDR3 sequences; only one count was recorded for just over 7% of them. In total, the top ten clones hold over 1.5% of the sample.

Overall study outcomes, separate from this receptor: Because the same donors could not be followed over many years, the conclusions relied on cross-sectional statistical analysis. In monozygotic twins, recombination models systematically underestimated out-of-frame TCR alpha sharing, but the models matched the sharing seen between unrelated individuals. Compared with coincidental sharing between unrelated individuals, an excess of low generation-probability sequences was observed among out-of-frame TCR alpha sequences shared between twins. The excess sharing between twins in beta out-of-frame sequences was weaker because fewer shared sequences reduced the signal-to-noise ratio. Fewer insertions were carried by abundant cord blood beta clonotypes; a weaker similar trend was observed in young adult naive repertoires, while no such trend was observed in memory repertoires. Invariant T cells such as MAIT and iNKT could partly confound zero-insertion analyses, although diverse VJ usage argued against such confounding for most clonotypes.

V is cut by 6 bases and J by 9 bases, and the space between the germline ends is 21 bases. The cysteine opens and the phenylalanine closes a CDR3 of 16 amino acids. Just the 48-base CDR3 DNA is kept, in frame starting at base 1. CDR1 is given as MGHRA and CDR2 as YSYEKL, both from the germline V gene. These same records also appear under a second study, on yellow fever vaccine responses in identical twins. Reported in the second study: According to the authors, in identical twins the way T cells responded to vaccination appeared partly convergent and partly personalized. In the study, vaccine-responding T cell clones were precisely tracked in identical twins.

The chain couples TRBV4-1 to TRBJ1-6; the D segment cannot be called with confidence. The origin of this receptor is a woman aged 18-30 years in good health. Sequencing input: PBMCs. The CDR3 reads CASSNTPTETSSPLHF. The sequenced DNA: TGCGCCAGCAGTAATACACCGACGGAGACCAGTTCACCCCTCCACTTT.